The rows below give T cell receptor beta chains drawn from one sample of a study of somatic mutations in cytotoxic T cells in rheumatoid arthritis. Repertoires were generated with immunoSEQ multiplex PCR, while TCRdb's copy carries only in-frame clones and drops some. The data hold about 19,000 clones, with over 60% observed a single time. Sequencing used CD8+ T cells sorted from blood. Receptors were obtained from an adult with rheumatoid arthritis. CDR3s include the opening cysteine and the closing phenylalanine or tryptophan. The order of the fields is J gene, D gene, clone size, V gene, CDR3 protein, CDR3 DNA. A D gene is named only where the DNA matches it firmly. Clone sizes are given selectively: once, few, many, or a class where the clone is expanded.

TRBJ1-2 | TRBD1 | NA | TRBV6-1 | CATPGQLYGYTF | TGTGCCACACCGGGACAGCTCTATGGCTACACCTTC
TRBJ2-7 | NA | NA | TRBV5-5 | CASSWGASYEQYF | TGTGCCAGCAGCTGGGGGGCCTCCTACGAGCAGTACTTC
TRBJ1-5 | NA | NA | TRBV10-3 | CAIGPDNQPQHF | TGTGCCATAGGGCCAGATAATCAGCCCCAGCATTTT
TRBJ2-3 | TRBD2 | NA | TRBV28 | CASSPVGSGDGDTQYF | TGTGCCAGCAGCCCCGTTGGTAGCGGGGATGGAGATACGCAGTATTTT
TRBJ2-5 | TRBD2 | few | TRBV2 | CASSPLAGGDRETQYF | TGTGCCAGCAGTCCTCTAGCGGGAGGGGATAGGGAGACCCAGTACTTC
TRBJ2-7 | TRBD1 | NA | TRBV27 | CASSPEGTVGAYEQYF | TGTGCCAGCAGTCCAGAGGGGACAGTGGGGGCCTACGAGCAGTACTTC
TRBJ2-7 | NA | NA | TRBV5-6 | CASRSGTFPYEQYF | TGTGCCAGCAGATCAGGGACTTTCCCCTACGAGCAGTACTTC
TRBJ1-1 | NA | NA | TRBV13 | CASSTALQIMNTEAFF | TGTGCCAGCAGCACCGCCTTACAGATTATGAACACTGAAGCTTTCTTT
TRBJ2-1 | TRBD2 | NA | TRBV7-2 | CASSPLTGGYNEQFF | TGTGCCAGCAGCCCTTTGACGGGGGGTTACAATGAGCAGTTCTTC
TRBJ2-1 | NA | NA | TRBV5-8 | CASSLGSSNEQFF | TGTGCCAGCAGCTTGGGGAGTTCCAATGAGCAGTTCTTC
TRBJ2-2 | NA | NA | TRBV2 | CASSEAGAGATGELFF | TGTGCCAGCAGTGAAGCGGGGGCTGGGGCCACCGGGGAGCTGTTTTTT
TRBJ2-7 | TRBD1 | NA | TRBV7-9 | CASSPLPGTGYEQYF | TGTGCCAGCAGCCCCCTTCCCGGGACAGGCTACGAGCAGTACTTC
TRBJ1-3 | NA | NA | TRBV6-1 | CASSELGFRGSGNTIYF | TGTGCCAGCAGTGAACTTGGCTTTCGTGGTTCGGGAAACACCATATATTTT
TRBJ2-3 | NA | NA | TRBV2 | CASGRDGTDTQYF | TGTGCCAGCGGAAGGGACGGCACAGATACGCAGTATTTT
TRBJ1-2 | NA | NA | TRBV7-8 | CASSSMGPDDGYTF | TGTGCCAGCAGCTCCATGGGTCCGGACGATGGCTACACCTTC
TRBJ1-5 | TRBD1 | once | TRBV15 | CATSRAGGSNQPQHF | TGTGCCACCAGCAGAGCAGGGGGGAGCAATCAGCCCCAGCATTTT
TRBJ2-7 | NA | NA | TRBV10-3 | CAISEIRGAYEQYF | TGTGCCATCAGTGAGATAAGAGGGGCCTACGAGCAGTACTTC
TRBJ2-3 | TRBD2 | NA | TRBV9 | CASSGGLAGSEAQYF | TGTGCCAGCAGCGGCGGACTAGCGGGGTCGGAGGCGCAGTATTTT
TRBJ2-1 | NA | NA | TRBV5-1 | CASSLGFGGTNNEQFF | TGCGCCAGCAGCTTGGGGTTTGGCGGAACTAACAATGAGCAGTTCTTC
TRBJ2-5 | TRBD2 | NA | TRBV4-1 | CASNQQGLGQETQYF | TGCGCCAGCAACCAACAGGGACTAGGGCAAGAGACCCAGTACTTC
TRBJ1-2 | TRBD1 | once | TRBV5-6 | CASSLLGGRDGYTF | TGTGCCAGCAGCTTGCTAGGGGGCCGGGATGGCTACACCTTC
TRBJ2-2 | NA | NA | TRBV6-1 | CASIPSDRWRGELFF | TGTGCCAGCATTCCGTCGGACCGTTGGCGAGGGGAGCTGTTTTTT
TRBJ2-3 | TRBD1 | NA | TRBV6-5 | CASSYPDRGRDTQYF | TGTGCCAGCAGTTACCCGGACAGGGGGCGTGATACGCAGTATTTT
TRBJ2-7 | NA | few | TRBV30 | CAWSPTAHYEQYF | TGTGCCTGGAGTCCCACCGCGCACTACGAGCAGTACTTC
TRBJ1-5 | NA | NA | TRBV2 | CASKSGNQPQHF | TGTGCCAGCAAATCGGGCAATCAGCCCCAGCATTTT
TRBJ1-1 | NA | once | TRBV18 | CASSRDRGDTEAFF | TGTGCCAGCTCCCGTGATCGGGGGGACACTGAAGCTTTCTTT
TRBJ1-1 | TRBD1 | NA | TRBV2 | CASSGDSRGTEAFF | TGTGCCAGCAGTGGGGACAGCCGAGGGACTGAAGCTTTCTTT
TRBJ2-5 | TRBD2 | NA | TRBV28 | CASSRGSGLAVKTQYF | TGTGCCAGCAGCCGGGGTAGTGGACTAGCGGTGAAGACCCAGTACTTC
TRBJ2-1 | TRBD2 | NA | TRBV27 | CASRQGLAEFF | TGTGCCAGCAGACAGGGACTAGCGGAATTCTTC
TRBJ2-1 | NA | NA | TRBV4-1 | CASSQESGATERGDNEQFF | TGCGCCAGCAGCCAAGAATCGGGGGCGACAGAGAGAGGCGACAATGAGCAGTTCTTC
TRBJ2-7 | NA | NA | TRBV14 | CASSQAAYEQYF | TGTGCCAGCAGCCAGGCAGCCTACGAGCAGTACTTC
TRBJ1-1 | NA | NA | TRBV15 | CATVQEGNTEAFF | TGTGCCACCGTACAGGAAGGGAACACTGAAGCTTTCTTT
TRBJ2-7 | NA | NA | TRBV5-4 | CASSYDTLPHEQYF | TGTGCCAGCAGCTACGACACTCTCCCGCACGAGCAGTACTTC
TRBJ2-2 | NA | once | TRBV28 | CASRLYTGELFF | TGTGCCAGCAGGTTATACACCGGGGAGCTGTTTTTT
TRBJ2-7 | TRBD2 | NA | TRBV7-9 | CASSGTSGRIEQYF | TGTGCCAGCAGCGGGACTAGCGGGAGAATCGAGCAGTACTTC
TRBJ1-1 | NA | NA | TRBV5-5 | CASSLGMMNTEAFF | TGTGCCAGCAGCTTGGGTATGATGAACACTGAAGCTTTCTTT
TRBJ2-1 | NA | NA | TRBV6-5 | CASSYSIPGNEQFF | TGTGCCAGCAGTTACTCGATTCCTGGAAATGAGCAGTTCTTC
TRBJ2-1 | NA | NA | TRBV5-6 | CASSFSGLGRYNEQFF | TGTGCCAGCAGCTTTTCCGGACTGGGAAGATACAATGAGCAGTTCTTC
TRBJ1-1 | NA | NA | TRBV15 | CATSSHSDYTEAFF | TGTGCCACCAGCAGTCACTCAGATTACACTGAAGCTTTCTTT
TRBJ1-3 | NA | few | TRBV30 | CAWGLNTIYF | TGTGCCTGGGGTCTAAACACCATATATTTT
TRBJ1-4 | NA | NA | TRBV19 | CASSILEKLFF | TGTGCCAGTAGTATCCTCGAAAAACTGTTTTTT
TRBJ1-1 | NA | once | TRBV4-1 | CASSQGLVGGVGNTEAFF | TGCGCCAGCAGCCAAGGTCTGGTAGGGGGGGTCGGGAACACTGAAGCTTTCTTT
TRBJ2-5 | NA | NA | TRBV2 | CASISPAWDGETQYF | TGTGCCAGCATCTCCCCTGCCTGGGACGGGGAGACCCAGTACTTC
TRBJ1-5 | NA | NA | TRBV28 | CASSLTVSNQPQHF | TGTGCCAGCAGTTTAACCGTTAGCAATCAGCCCCAGCATTTT
TRBJ1-4 | NA | NA | TRBV27 | CASSSLTGPEKLFF | TGTGCCAGCAGTTCCTTGACAGGACCAGAAAAACTGTTTTTT
TRBJ1-2 | NA | NA | TRBV18 | CASSPGPEAYGYTF | TGTGCCAGCTCACCCGGACCAGAAGCCTATGGCTACACCTTC
TRBJ2-5 | TRBD2 | once | TRBV7-6 | CASSPGLAGVKSETQYF | TGTGCCAGCAGCCCGGGACTAGCGGGAGTTAAATCAGAGACCCAGTACTTC
TRBJ2-7 | NA | NA | TRBV27 | CASSLDGYEQYF | TGTGCCAGCAGTTTAGACGGTTACGAGCAGTACTTC
TRBJ2-7 | NA | few | TRBV2 | CASSEPGTPSYEQYF | TGTGCCAGCAGTGAACCCGGGACACCCTCCTACGAGCAGTACTTC
TRBJ2-3 | TRBD2 | NA | TRBV27 | CASSSLPGLVLSDTQYF | TGTGCCAGCAGCTCTCTTCCGGGACTAGTCCTCTCAGATACGCAGTATTTT
TRBJ1-1 | NA | NA | TRBV4-1 | CASSHGGGGTEAFF | TGCGCCAGCAGCCACGGGGGGGGAGGGACTGAAGCTTTCTTT
TRBJ1-5 | NA | few | TRBV7-9 | CASSLGYSNQPQHF | TGTGCCAGCAGCTTGGGGTATAGCAATCAGCCCCAGCATTTT
TRBJ2-7 | NA | NA | TRBV7-9 | CASSSTGTDYVAYEQYF | TGTGCCAGCAGCTCAACCGGGACCGACTACGTTGCCTACGAGCAGTACTTC
TRBJ2-7 | NA | NA | TRBV27 | CASSASYEQYF | TGTGCCAGCAGTGCCTCCTACGAGCAGTACTTC
TRBJ2-7 | TRBD2 | NA | TRBV19 | CASSISAGAEQYF | TGTGCCAGTAGTATTTCAGCGGGAGCCGAGCAGTACTTC
TRBJ1-2 | TRBD1 | NA | TRBV7-4 | CASSLGTTGGHCGYTF | TGTGCCAGCAGCTTAGGCACAACAGGGGGCCATTGTGGCTACACCTTC
TRBJ2-1 | TRBD2 | NA | TRBV11-2 | CASSLVAGSSYNEQFF | TGTGCCAGCAGCTTAGTAGCGGGTAGCTCCTACAATGAGCAGTTCTTC
TRBJ2-7 | NA | NA | TRBV7-9 | CASSSVGSGAYEQYF | TGTGCCAGCAGCTCCGTCGGGTCGGGAGCCTACGAGCAGTACTTC
TRBJ2-2 | NA | NA | TRBV11-3 | CASSFQTGELFF | TGTGCCAGCAGCTTCCAGACCGGGGAGCTGTTTTTT
TRBJ1-2 | TRBD1 | NA | TRBV6-6 | CASSYPDRDYGYTF | TGTGCCAGCAGTTACCCGGACAGGGACTATGGCTACACCTTC